Reported below is one T cell receptor (beta chain). Its antigen is still unknown. Within one base of it there is no much larger clone, and no base qualities were kept. Inclusive of the bounding cysteine and phenylalanine, the CDR3 is 14 residues long. This entry keeps only the CDR3 DNA: 42 bases, framed from base 1. V is reduced by 10 bases and J by 2 bases, leaving a spacing of 18 bases between them. CDR1 and CDR2, looked up from the germline V gene, are SGDLS and YYNGEE. Library generation was performed with the immunoSEQ multiplex PCR assay. To provide template for TCR sequencing, every sample had RNA extracted and reverse transcribed into cDNA. SuperScript III was used to make first-strand cDNA, primed with a 2:1 mix of oligo-dT and random hexamers. A synthetic immune receptor repertoire was used to assess amplification bias, and residual bias was removed computationally. The paper's processing steps were these. Raw reads were preprocessed to remove errors, and CDR3 was defined according to IMGT conventions as the region from the conserved cysteine to phenylalanine. To get clonality, Shannon entropy was normalized by log2 of the number of productive unique TCRs and the result was subtracted from 1. Whether scalp clones were CD4 or CD8 was inferred by matching scalp TCRbeta sequences against CD4 and CD8 repertoires sorted from blood. TCRdb carries this immuneACCESS record with in-frame sequences only. Its versions omit some clonotypes, under half of them owing to an unresolved V gene in the studies checked, with the rest unexplained. V and J calls and clone size follow that table, whereas D and trimming were derived from the DNA. In this sample the table shows about 110,000 clones, around 84% of which occur a single time. The top ten hold about 24% of the sample.

These data belong to a study of CD8+ T cells in alopecia areata (dated by TCRdb to 2016 to 2019). For the study in its entirety: Treated patients were enrolled in an open-label pilot trial of oral tofacitinib, 5 to 10 mg twice daily, for moderate-to-severe alopecia areata. For the treated patients, the SALT score, which quantifies what percentage of scalp surface area is affected, served as the measure of disease severity. RNA was extracted with the PAXgene miRNA kit for fixed scalp, the miRNeasy kit for PBMCs, and the RNeasy kit for mouse skin. Scalp clonality was compared across normal scalp (n=4), patchy alopecia areata scalp (n=8), and alopecia totalis/universalis scalp (n=8). Tofacitinib-treated patients had biopsies at baseline and at 4 and 24 weeks of treatment, with a later scalp biopsy in several patients. High-throughput TCRbeta sequencing was used to examine T cell clonal expansion in alopecia areata in both the C3H/HeJ mouse model and human patients. Patients stayed on tofacitinib for 6 to 18 months and then had 6 months of follow-up off drug so that delayed response and recurrence could be assessed. immunoSEQ multiplex PCR using 35 Vbeta forward primers and 13 Jbeta reverse primers was used to amplify TCRbeta CDR3 regions. In humans, TCRbeta sequencing was performed on scalp tissue and on sorted CD4+ and CD8+ peripheral blood T cells from healthy controls and from patients with patchy or totalis/universalis alopecia areata. The paper as a whole reports these results and caveats: Higher clonality and more expanded CD8+ clones were observed in lesional scalp than in normal scalp, particularly in alopecia totalis/universalis, a finding suggestive of antigenic drive. Unlike mouse skin, which is dominated by gammadelta T cells, normal human skin has resident alphabeta T cells that are also sequenced, and this complicates analysis of the scalp TCR repertoire. Scalp clonality and the number of expanded CD8+ clones among the top 100 scalp clones were significantly decreased by tofacitinib. During tofacitinib treatment, many expanded lesional clones stuck around in both scalp and blood, and this persistence may partly explain why relapse happens after treatment is stopped. Compared with mice, TCR sequences shared between patients were less clear, possibly partly because of HLA diversity across the patient population. Because the treated cohort was small and had just a single nonresponder, larger studies are needed to establish links between baseline CD8+ expansion and response.

The sample's time point, from its label and the paper: 24 weeks on oral tofacitinib. Read against the paper, the sample's treatment or condition label means: oral pan-JAK inhibitor, 5-10 mg twice daily. Lesional scalp punch biopsies and peripheral blood were obtained from alopecia areata patients. PBMCs were isolated by density centrifugation and stained for CD3, CD4 and CD8, and CD4+ and CD8+ T cells were sorted on a FACSAria. The sequence derives from a human donor with alopecia areata. This chain is built from TRBV9 and TRBJ2-5; TRBD1 could be the D gene, as 5 bases match. Sample: CD8+ T cells sorted from blood, taken at week 24, from a patient treated with tofacitinib. The DNA is as follows: TGTGCCTACAAGGGGCCCTCAGGACAAGAGACCCAGTACTTC. Translated, it gives CAYKGPSGQETQYF. The CDR3 plus the reference TRBV9 and TRBJ2-5 genes for the other parts give the full variable domain: DSGVTQTPKHLITATGQRVTLRCSPRSGDLSVYWYQQSLDQGLQFLIQYYNGEERAKGNILERFSAQQFPDLHSELNLSSLELGDSALYFCAYKGPSGQETQYFGPGTRLLVL.